This is a list of T cell receptor beta chains from one sample in a study of OX40 agonist ivuxolimab in advanced cancers. This table comes from immunoSEQ multiplex PCR, and its TCRdb copy is limited to in-frame clones, with some not included. Of about 31,000 clones listed, around 88% are singletons. This material consisted of CD4+ or CD8+ T cells sorted from blood, taken in a trial of the OX40 agonist ivuxolimab. The receptors were gathered from an adult with an advanced solid tumor such as melanoma, head and neck, liver or kidney cancer. The CDR3 runs from the conserved cysteine through the conserved F or W. The D gene is left open where the match is weak. The listing skips clone size in some rows; elsewhere it reads once, few, many or a size class.

d_gene: TRBD1; v_gene: TRBV4-1; j_gene: TRBJ2-5; abundance: NA; CDR3nt: TGCGCCAGCAGCCAAGAAGGCTTAGGGACAGTGTACCAAGAGACCCAGTACTTC; CDR3aa: CASSQEGLGTVYQETQYF
d_gene: TRBD1; v_gene: TRBV19; j_gene: TRBJ1-1; abundance: NA; CDR3nt: TGTGCCAGTAGCCGACAGGGGGCGGCTGAAGCTTTCTTT; CDR3aa: CASSRQGAAEAFF
d_gene: TRBD1; v_gene: TRBV27; j_gene: TRBJ1-5; abundance: NA; CDR3nt: TGTGCCAGCAGTTTAACTACAGGGGAGCATCAGCCCCAGCATTTT; CDR3aa: CASSLTTGEHQPQHF
d_gene: NA; v_gene: TRBV5-1; j_gene: TRBJ1-2; abundance: NA; CDR3nt: TGCGCCAGCAGCTTGGTCGGCGGGGGCGGGAATGGCTACACCTTC; CDR3aa: CASSLVGGGGNGYTF
d_gene: NA; v_gene: TRBV5-1; j_gene: TRBJ1-1; abundance: few; CDR3nt: TGCGCCAGCAGCGTACAGGGAGCTGAAGCTTTCTTT; CDR3aa: CASSVQGAEAFF
d_gene: TRBD1; v_gene: TRBV28; j_gene: TRBJ2-7; abundance: once; CDR3nt: TGTGCCAGCAGTTCACCTTTACAGGGGGATGACTACGAGCAGTACTTC; CDR3aa: CASSSPLQGDDYEQYF
d_gene: NA; v_gene: TRBV30; j_gene: TRBJ2-3; abundance: NA; CDR3nt: TGTGCCTGGAGTGTTTATAGCGTAAGCACAGATACGCAGTATTTT; CDR3aa: CAWSVYSVSTDTQYF
d_gene: NA; v_gene: TRBV29-1; j_gene: TRBJ1-2; abundance: NA; CDR3nt: TGCAGCGTTGTGCCCGGCTACACCTTC; CDR3aa: CSVVPGYTF
d_gene: TRBD2; v_gene: TRBV9; j_gene: TRBJ2-2; abundance: NA; CDR3nt: TGTGCCAGCAGAGAGACTAGCGGGATTGCCGGGGAGCTGTTTTTT; CDR3aa: CASRETSGIAGELFF
d_gene: NA; v_gene: TRBV19; j_gene: TRBJ1-5; abundance: NA; CDR3nt: TGTGCCAGTAGTGACCGGTCCCCCACTTCGCCCCAGCATTTT; CDR3aa: CASSDRSPTSPQHF
d_gene: NA; v_gene: TRBV5-6; j_gene: TRBJ2-4; abundance: once; CDR3nt: TGTGCCAGCAGCTTGGTTAAAGCGGACAGAAAAAACATTCAGTACTTC; CDR3aa: CASSLVKADRKNIQYF
d_gene: NA; v_gene: TRBV9; j_gene: TRBJ1-4; abundance: few; CDR3nt: TGTGCCAGCAGCCTAGGGTCCGGTGCAACTAATGAAAAACTGTTTTTT; CDR3aa: CASSLGSGATNEKLFF
d_gene: NA; v_gene: TRBV11-2; j_gene: TRBJ1-5; abundance: NA; CDR3nt: TGTGCCAGCAGCTTAGGGGCTTACAATCAGCCCCAGCATTTT; CDR3aa: CASSLGAYNQPQHF
d_gene: NA; v_gene: TRBV11-2; j_gene: TRBJ2-2; abundance: NA; CDR3nt: TGTGCCAGCAGCTCGACAGTTAACACCGGGGAGCTGTTTTTT; CDR3aa: CASSSTVNTGELFF
d_gene: NA; v_gene: TRBV7-2; j_gene: TRBJ2-3; abundance: NA; CDR3nt: TGTGCCAGCAGCTTCCGGCGGAGACCCCCCGCAGATACGCAGTATTTT; CDR3aa: CASSFRRRPPADTQYF
d_gene: TRBD2; v_gene: TRBV5-5; j_gene: TRBJ2-1; abundance: NA; CDR3nt: TGTGCCAGCAGCCCCTGGGGGGGAGGACACCTCAATGAGCAGTTCTTC; CDR3aa: CASSPWGGGHLNEQFF
d_gene: NA; v_gene: TRBV7-9; j_gene: TRBJ1-5; abundance: few; CDR3nt: TGTGCCAGCAGCTTAGGTTTAGCCCAACCCTTGCATTTT; CDR3aa: CASSLGLAQPLHF
d_gene: TRBD1; v_gene: TRBV25-1; j_gene: TRBJ2-7; abundance: NA; CDR3nt: TGTGCCAGCACCCACGGACAGGCCTACGAGCAGTACTTC; CDR3aa: CASTHGQAYEQYF
d_gene: NA; v_gene: TRBV14; j_gene: TRBJ1-3; abundance: once; CDR3nt: TGTGCCAGCAGCCACCCACAGTTTTTCTCTGGAAACACCATATATTTT; CDR3aa: CASSHPQFFSGNTIYF
d_gene: TRBD1; v_gene: TRBV15; j_gene: TRBJ2-2; abundance: once; CDR3nt: TGTGCCACCAGTCTTACAGGGGTATCCGGGGAGCTGTTTTTT; CDR3aa: CATSLTGVSGELFF
d_gene: NA; v_gene: TRBV11-3; j_gene: TRBJ1-1; abundance: few; CDR3nt: TGTGCCAGCAGCCCATCCGCTGATGGGCAGGAAGCTTTCTTT; CDR3aa: CASSPSADGQEAFF
d_gene: TRBD1; v_gene: TRBV7-6; j_gene: TRBJ2-7; abundance: NA; CDR3nt: TGTGCCAGCAGCTTAGGGACAGGGGTATACGAGCAGTACTTC; CDR3aa: CASSLGTGVYEQYF
d_gene: NA; v_gene: TRBV29-1; j_gene: TRBJ2-1; abundance: NA; CDR3nt: TGCAGCGTTCGATGGGGCTACAATGAGCAGTTCTTC; CDR3aa: CSVRWGYNEQFF
d_gene: NA; v_gene: TRBV27; j_gene: TRBJ1-2; abundance: NA; CDR3nt: TGTGCCAGCAGTTTAAGGAGGGCGAGTAGCTATGGCTACACCTTC; CDR3aa: CASSLRRASSYGYTF
d_gene: NA; v_gene: TRBV7-2; j_gene: TRBJ1-1; abundance: NA; CDR3nt: TGTGCCAGCAGCTTAATGAACACTGAAGCTTTCTTT; CDR3aa: CASSLMNTEAFF
d_gene: NA; v_gene: TRBV9; j_gene: TRBJ2-6; abundance: NA; CDR3nt: TGTGCCAGCAGCGCAAGCGGCTCTGGGGCCAACGTCCTGACTTTC; CDR3aa: CASSASGSGANVLTF
d_gene: NA; v_gene: TRBV10-2; j_gene: TRBJ2-1; abundance: NA; CDR3nt: TGCGCCAGCAGCTCGACAGAAAACTACAATGAGCAGTTCTTC; CDR3aa: CASSSTENYNEQFF
d_gene: TRBD1; v_gene: TRBV9; j_gene: TRBJ1-2; abundance: NA; CDR3nt: TGTGCCAGCAGCACCAACCGGGACAGAGGGTCCTATGGCTACACCTTC; CDR3aa: CASSTNRDRGSYGYTF
d_gene: TRBD2; v_gene: TRBV9; j_gene: TRBJ2-3; abundance: NA; CDR3nt: TGTGCCAGCAGCGTGAGCGGGAGGGCCCCAGATACGCAGTATTTT; CDR3aa: CASSVSGRAPDTQYF
d_gene: TRBD2; v_gene: TRBV5-1; j_gene: TRBJ2-1; abundance: once; CDR3nt: TGCGCCAGCAGCGCAACTAGCGCAAGCTCCTACAATGAGCAGTTCTTC; CDR3aa: CASSATSASSYNEQFF
d_gene: NA; v_gene: TRBV5-4; j_gene: TRBJ1-1; abundance: NA; CDR3nt: TGTGCCAGCAGCTTGAGGGGCGATGACACTGAAGCTTTCTTT; CDR3aa: CASSLRGDDTEAFF
d_gene: TRBD2; v_gene: TRBV27; j_gene: TRBJ2-1; abundance: NA; CDR3nt: TGTGCCAGCAGTCCCTCGGGCGGGAGCTCCTACAATGAGCAGTTCTTC; CDR3aa: CASSPSGGSSYNEQFF
d_gene: NA; v_gene: TRBV5-1; j_gene: TRBJ2-7; abundance: NA; CDR3nt: TGCGCCAGCAGCTTAAGGACAGTCGGAACCTACGAGCAGTACTTC; CDR3aa: CASSLRTVGTYEQYF
d_gene: TRBD1; v_gene: TRBV15; j_gene: TRBJ2-1; abundance: NA; CDR3nt: TGTGCCACCAGCAGAGGACAGGGGGCGAATGAGCAGTTCTTC; CDR3aa: CATSRGQGANEQFF
d_gene: NA; v_gene: TRBV7-8; j_gene: TRBJ2-3; abundance: NA; CDR3nt: TGTGCCAGCAGCCCAGGCATTGCTAGCACAGATACGCAGTATTTT; CDR3aa: CASSPGIASTDTQYF
d_gene: NA; v_gene: TRBV15; j_gene: TRBJ2-1; abundance: NA; CDR3nt: TGTGCCACCAGCAGGAACAGGGGTCCGGGGGAGAATGAGCAGTTCTTC; CDR3aa: CATSRNRGPGENEQFF
d_gene: NA; v_gene: TRBV28; j_gene: TRBJ1-4; abundance: NA; CDR3nt: TGTGCCAGCAGCCCGCGGGGACCCAGTCTTAATGAAAAACTGTTTTTT; CDR3aa: CASSPRGPSLNEKLFF
d_gene: TRBD2; v_gene: TRBV4-1; j_gene: TRBJ2-5; abundance: NA; CDR3nt: TGCGCCAGCAGCCAAGAGATTTTAGCGGGAGTCGAGACCCAGTACTTC; CDR3aa: CASSQEILAGVETQYF
d_gene: TRBD2; v_gene: TRBV6-1; j_gene: TRBJ2-7; abundance: NA; CDR3nt: TGTGCCAGCAGTGAAGGGGGAAGGGAGGGTTGGGCTAGCGGGAGCTTTTACGAGCAGTACTTC; CDR3aa: CASSEGGREGWASGSFYEQYF
d_gene: NA; v_gene: TRBV11-3; j_gene: TRBJ1-1; abundance: NA; CDR3nt: TGTGCCAGCAGCCCCCGCGGGCAAGCTGAAGCTTTCTTT; CDR3aa: CASSPRGQAEAFF
d_gene: NA; v_gene: TRBV27; j_gene: TRBJ2-1; abundance: NA; CDR3nt: TGTGCCAGCAGTTTATCGTTAGCGTCCTCCTACAATGAGCAGTTCTTC; CDR3aa: CASSLSLASSYNEQFF
d_gene: NA; v_gene: TRBV5-5; j_gene: TRBJ2-3; abundance: NA; CDR3nt: TGTGCCAGCAGCTTTGGGCAGGGCGAGAGAGATACGCAGTATTTT; CDR3aa: CASSFGQGERDTQYF
d_gene: NA; v_gene: TRBV6-6; j_gene: TRBJ2-7; abundance: NA; CDR3nt: TGTGCCAGCAGTCCGGTAAGGGGCGGATCCGAGCAGTACTTC; CDR3aa: CASSPVRGGSEQYF
d_gene: TRBD1; v_gene: TRBV23-1; j_gene: TRBJ1-1; abundance: once; CDR3nt: TGCGCCAGCAGCCTCCGGGACAGGGGCCCCGGGACTGAAGCTTTCTTT; CDR3aa: CASSLRDRGPGTEAFF
d_gene: TRBD2; v_gene: TRBV27; j_gene: TRBJ2-7; abundance: NA; CDR3nt: TGTGCCAGCAGTAAGGGACTAGCGGGAGGGTTATTCGAGCAGTACTTC; CDR3aa: CASSKGLAGGLFEQYF
d_gene: NA; v_gene: TRBV6-4; j_gene: TRBJ2-2; abundance: NA; CDR3nt: TGTGCCAGCAGTGAAGCGACAGGCACCGGGGAGCTGTTTTTT; CDR3aa: CASSEATGTGELFF
d_gene: NA; v_gene: TRBV15; j_gene: TRBJ2-2; abundance: NA; CDR3nt: TGTGCCACCAGCAGAGAGCCCGATTACACCGGGGAGCTGTTTTTT; CDR3aa: CATSREPDYTGELFF
d_gene: NA; v_gene: TRBV5-1; j_gene: TRBJ2-2; abundance: NA; CDR3nt: TGCGCCAGCAGCTTAGGAAGGCTAGACTCCGGGGAGCTGTTTTTT; CDR3aa: CASSLGRLDSGELFF
d_gene: TRBD1; v_gene: TRBV4-1; j_gene: TRBJ2-7; abundance: NA; CDR3nt: TGCGCCAGCAGCAAACCGGGACAGGGGCGCGAGCAGTACTTC; CDR3aa: CASSKPGQGREQYF
d_gene: NA; v_gene: TRBV19; j_gene: TRBJ2-3; abundance: NA; CDR3nt: TGTGCCAGTAGTATCTCTGACAGATCCACAGATACGCAGTATTTT; CDR3aa: CASSISDRSTDTQYF
d_gene: NA; v_gene: TRBV6-1; j_gene: TRBJ1-2; abundance: NA; CDR3nt: TGTGCCAGCAGTGAAGACGGCAACTATGGCTACACCTTC; CDR3aa: CASSEDGNYGYTF
d_gene: NA; v_gene: TRBV29-1; j_gene: TRBJ1-1; abundance: once; CDR3nt: TGCAGCGTGGAAGACGGAGGTGGAGCTTTCTTT; CDR3aa: CSVEDGGGAFF
d_gene: NA; v_gene: TRBV6-1; j_gene: TRBJ1-5; abundance: NA; CDR3nt: TGTGCCAGCAGTGAAGGTGTAGGAAGAAGGGGGGCCAATCAGCCCCAGCATTTT; CDR3aa: CASSEGVGRRGANQPQHF
d_gene: NA; v_gene: TRBV4-1; j_gene: TRBJ2-7; abundance: NA; CDR3nt: TGCGCCAGCAGCCGCCAGGAGGCATACGAGCAGTACTTC; CDR3aa: CASSRQEAYEQYF